This passage covers 27 T cell receptor beta chains from one sample sequenced in a study of T cell responses to AZD1222 COVID-19 vaccine. Measured with immunoSEQ multiplex PCR; TCRdb has only the in-frame clones, and not every one. The sample yields 150,000 to 200,000 clones, around nine tenths seen once. The sample here was peripheral blood, taken 28 days after the second AZD1222 dose. The receptors stem from an adult who received the AZD1222 COVID-19 vaccine.

This clone was counted between two and nine times. V and J are TRBV3-1 (or the pseudogene TRBV3-2) and TRBJ2-7; 10 bases align to TRBD2. Germline V gene data show CDR1 as LGHDT and CDR2 as YNNKEL (reference sequence). The CDR3 spans 15 residues. The V segment lost 3 bases and the J segment 1 base; nucleotides outside the gene matches: 3. The CDR3 nucleotides read TGTGCCAGCAGCCACTCTAGCGGGGGTTCCTACGAGCAGTACTTC. This encodes CASSHSSGGSYEQYF.

This clone was counted between two and nine times. The chain recombines TRBV9 with TRBJ1-3; no firm D call. CDR1 and CDR2 (germline): SGDLS, YYNGEE. The ends were cut back, 3 bases at V and 0 bases at J, with 7 bases in the middle. The CDR3 extends over 14 amino acids. The CDR3 DNA follows: TGTGCCAGCAGCGGTACAAGCTCTGGAAACACCATATATTTT. Encoded protein: CASSGTSSGNTIYF.

The rearrangement joins TRBV13 to TRBJ2-3, with D hard to call. Trimming shortened V by 3 bases and J by 0 bases, and 13 bases separated the two germline ends. The CDR3 sequence is 16 residues long. Germline V gene lookup returns CDR1 PRHDT and CDR2 FYEKMQ (reference sequence). This CDR3 is CASSLMTATSTDTQYF. CDR3 DNA: TGTGCCAGCAGCTTGATGACGGCTACTAGCACAGATACGCAGTATTTT.

The CDR3 reads CASSLNPSGGTEAFF. Here the CDR3 DNA reads TGTGCCAGCAGCTTAAACCCAAGTGGTGGCACTGAAGCTTTCTTT. The chain uses TRBV7-3 and TRBJ1-1; D is undetermined. Germline V gene sequence: CDR1 SGHTA, CDR2 FQGTGA. The V end lost 1 base, the J end lost 4 bases, and 13 bases lay between the germline ends. CDR3 length: 15 amino acids. Complete variable domain (other parts from reference TRBV7-3 and TRBJ1-1): GAGVSQTPSNKVTEKGKYVELRCDPISGHTALYWYRQSLGQGPEFLIYFQGTGAADDSGLPNDRFFAVRPEGSVSTLKIQRTERGDSAVYLCASSLNPSGGTEAFFGQGTRLTVV.

V usage is TRBV7-9 and J usage is TRBJ2-3, with D maybe TRBD1 (6 bases). V lost 1 base and J lost 5, with 13 bases in between. CDR1 and CDR2 from the germline V gene are SEHNR and FQNEAQ (reference sequence). The CDR3 extends over 15 amino acids. The CDR3 DNA reads as TGTGCCAGCAGCTTAGATGGGGGCTCAGGAGATACGCAGTATTTT. Residues: CASSLDGGSGDTQYF.

The rearrangement joins TRBV7-3 to TRBJ1-1; no firm D call. Trimming took off 11 bases at V and 3 bases at J, with 13 bases between the two ends. This CDR3 has 12 residues. From germline, CDR1 is SGHTA and CDR2 FQGTGA. The CDR3 reads CAVGYRYTEAFF. The CDR3 nucleotides are TGTGCCGTTGGGTACCGGTACACTGAAGCTTTCTTT.

This rearrangement joins TRBV7-9 to TRBJ2-1, with 9 positions matching TRBD1. V shed 1 base and J 15 bases; nucleotides not matched to a gene: 4. The CDR3 extends over 12 amino acids. Germline values: CDR1 SEHNR, CDR2 FQNEAQ (reference sequence). The chain's CDR3 is CASSLEGQGGFF. CDR3 in DNA: TGTGCCAGCAGCTTAGAGGGACAGGGAGGGTTCTTC. The full variable domain, its missing parts supplied by reference TRBV7-9 and TRBJ2-1, is DTGVSQNPRHKITKRGQNVTFRCDPISEHNRLYWYRQTLGQGPEFLTYFQNEAQLEKSRLLSDRFSAERPKGSFSTLEIQRTEQGDSAMYLCASSLEGQGGFFGPGTRLTVL.

The chain uses TRBV7-9 and TRBJ2-1; the D is unclear. Germline assignment: CDR1 SEHNR and CDR2 FQNEAQ (reference sequence). CDR3 size: 15 residues. Trimming took 5 bases from V and 4 from J, leaving 15 bases between them. The CDR3: CASSPATSIYNEQFF. Here the CDR3 DNA reads TGTGCCAGCAGCCCCGCCACCTCAATTTACAATGAGCAGTTCTTC.

This chain links TRBV7-9 with TRBJ2-5; 7 bases match TRBD1. The V segment lost 5 bases and the J segment 5 bases; nucleotides outside the gene matches: 5. CDR1 and CDR2 from the germline V gene are SEHNR and FQNEAQ (reference sequence). CDR3 size: 13 residues. This chain's CDR3 is CASSTGQAETQYF. The CDR3 DNA is TGTGCCAGCAGCACCGGACAGGCCGAGACCCAGTACTTC.

This rearrangement joins TRBV5-1 to TRBJ2-7; D not resolved. This CDR3 contains 12 residues. Germline-derived CDR1 and CDR2 are SGHRS and YFSETQ. Trimming took 0 bases from V and 2 from J, leaving 3 bases between them. Here the CDR3 DNA reads TGCGCCAGCAGCTTGGATACCTACGAGCAGTACTTC. Translating it yields CASSLDTYEQYF.

CDR3 region: CASSAAGGQLYEQYF. The DNA of the CDR3 is TGTGCCAGCAGCGCAGCGGGGGGGCAGCTATACGAGCAGTACTTC. The chain has TRBV5-4 and TRBJ2-7, with 10 bases lining up with TRBD2. Germline V gene sequence: CDR1 SGHNT, CDR2 YYREEE (reference sequence). The CDR3 has 15 amino acids. V shed 4 bases and J 4 bases; nucleotides not matched to a gene: 8.

V and J are TRBV5-6 and TRBJ2-1; TRBD1 aligns across 7 bases. The germline gives CDR1 SGHDT, CDR2 YYEEEE. The CDR3 covers 15 residues. V trimming: 3 bases; J trimming: 4 bases; junction bases outside the gene matches: 7. Here the CDR3 DNA reads TGTGCCAGCAGCTCGGGACAGATCCTATACAATGAGCAGTTCTTC. As protein: CASSSGQILYNEQFF.

The chain uses TRBV19 and TRBJ1-2; possible D gene TRBD1, 5 bases. Trimming left V 4 bases short and J 4 bases short, with 13 bases between. This CDR3 comprises 14 residues. The germline V gene has CDR1 LNHDA and CDR2 SQIVND (reference sequence). CDR3 nucleotides: TGTGCCAGTAGTACCGGCGGGGGTTCCTATGGCTACACCTTC. Translation gives CASSTGGGSYGYTF. Drawing the rest from reference TRBV19 and TRBJ1-2, the complete variable domain is DGGITQSPKYLFRKEGQNVTLSCEQNLNHDAMYWYRQDPGQGLRLIYYSQIVNDFQKGDIAEGYSVSREKKESFPLTVTSAQKNPTAFYLCASSTGGGSYGYTFGSGTRLTVV.

The rearrangement joins TRBV27 to TRBJ1-6; tentatively, D is TRBD1 (5 bases). This CDR3 has 17 residues. Germline CDR1 and CDR2: MNHEY and SMNVEV (reference sequence). Trimming removed 5 bases from V and 2 bases from J, with 16 bases in between. The CDR3 region is CASSLSVGAAYNSPLHF. The CDR3, as DNA: TGTGCCAGCAGTCTCTCAGTCGGGGCTGCCTATAATTCACCCCTCCACTTT.

The CDR3 protein is CASSLGPLTGHDTQYF. The CDR3 DNA sequence: TGTGCCAGCAGCTTAGGTCCTTTGACAGGGCATGATACGCAGTATTTT. The chain links TRBV13 to TRBJ2-3, with 7 bases fitting TRBD1. The V segment lost 0 bases and the J segment 6 bases; nucleotides outside the gene matches: 9. The CDR3 is 16 residues long. Germline loops: CDR1 PRHDT, CDR2 FYEKMQ (reference sequence).

The chain uses TRBV7-9 and TRBJ1-5; D call uncertain. The CDR3 consists of 15 residues. Deletions cut 5 bases from V and 6 bases from J, with 17 bases between. Germline lookup yields CDR1 SEHNR and CDR2 FQNEAQ (reference sequence). CDR3: CASSPIGDRGQPQHF. The DNA of the CDR3 is TGTGCCAGCAGCCCGATCGGCGACCGGGGTCAGCCCCAGCATTTT.

This chain uses TRBV29-1 with TRBJ1-2; D not resolved. Germline-derived CDR1 and CDR2 are SQVTM and ANQGSEA. The CDR3 totals 11 residues. V lost 8 bases and J 3 bases, leaving 10 bases between the germline ends. CDR3 DNA sequence: TGCAGCACGGGGAAGGACTATGGCTACACCTTC. It codes for CSTGKDYGYTF.

This chain joins TRBV5-1 and TRBJ1-2; possible D gene TRBD1, 5 bases. The germline V and J ends were trimmed by 3 bases and 0 bases, with 9 bases remaining between them. Germline-derived CDR1 and CDR2 are SGHRS and YFSETQ. The CDR3 has 14 amino acids. DNA of the CDR3: TGCGCCAGCAGCTCGACAGTTTCTAACTATGGCTACACCTTC. It specifies CASSSTVSNYGYTF.

This chain joins TRBV28 and TRBJ1-2; the D gene is possibly TRBD1 (6 bases). Germline V CDR1 and CDR2: MDHEN, SYDVKM. The CDR3 sequence is 13 residues long. Trimming removed 5 bases from V and 7 bases from J, with 14 bases in between. The CDR3 bases are TGTGCCAGCAGTGACAGGAGGGGGGGTGGCTACACCTTC. Protein: CASSDRRGGGYTF.

The J gene is TRBJ2-7, the V gene TRBV5-6; no firm D call. The germline CDR1 and CDR2 sequences are SGHDT and YYEEEE. The CDR3 is 13 amino acids. Trimming took 5 bases from V and 3 from J, leaving 12 bases between them. The CDR3 spells CASRPFLGYEQYF. CDR3 nucleotide sequence: TGTGCCAGCAGACCCTTCCTTGGCTACGAGCAGTACTTC.

The chain is built from TRBV7-2 and TRBJ2-3; TRBD2 is a possible D gene (6 bases). Trimming removed 1 base from V and 2 bases from J, with 10 bases in between. Per the germline V gene, CDR1 is SGHTA and CDR2 is FQGNSA. This CDR3 contains 15 residues. The CDR3 loop reads CASSLGAGPTDTQYF. The CDR3 bases are TGTGCCAGCAGCTTAGGGGCGGGGCCCACAGATACGCAGTATTTT. Complete variable domain (other parts from reference TRBV7-2 and TRBJ2-3): GAGVSQSPSNKVTEKGKDVELRCDPISGHTALYWYRQSLGQGLEFLIYFQGNSAPDKSGLPSDRFSAERTGGSVSTLTIQRTQQEDSAVYLCASSLGAGPTDTQYFGPGTRLTVL.

This clone was counted only a few times. The V call is TRBV19, the J call TRBJ1-2; D gene ambiguous. In germline, CDR1 is LNHDA, CDR2 SQIVND (reference sequence). The V end lost 5 bases, the J end lost 4 bases, and 8 bases lay between the germline ends. This CDR3 has 12 amino acids. The CDR3 nucleotides read TGTGCCAGTAGTCAACAGATCTATGGCTACACCTTC. This gives the protein CASSQQIYGYTF. Full variable domain (remainder filled in from reference TRBV19 and TRBJ1-2): DGGITQSPKYLFRKEGQNVTLSCEQNLNHDAMYWYRQDPGQGLRLIYYSQIVNDFQKGDIAEGYSVSREKKESFPLTVTSAQKNPTAFYLCASSQQIYGYTFGSGTRLTVV.

This chain connects TRBV9 to TRBJ2-1, with D perhaps TRBD1 (6 bases). Trimming pared 1 base from V and 6 bases from J, leaving 20 bases between. This CDR3 contains 17 residues. Germline values: CDR1 SGDLS, CDR2 YYNGEE. The CDR3 protein is CASSVSPVDSGGNEQFF. In DNA form, the CDR3 reads TGTGCCAGCAGCGTATCCCCTGTGGACAGTGGGGGCAATGAGCAGTTCTTC.

This clone has only one observation. The genes are TRBV5-5 and TRBJ1-1; no clear D gene. CDR3 length equals 13 residues. The ends were cut back, 0 bases at V and 1 base at J, with 4 bases in the middle. The germline CDR1 and CDR2 sequences are SGHKS and YYEKEE (reference sequence). In DNA form, the CDR3 reads TGTGCCAGCAGCTTGGCCCCGAACACTGAAGCTTTCTTT. Encoded protein: CASSLAPNTEAFF.

The chain recombines TRBV11-2 with TRBJ2-7; 8 nucleotides match TRBD2. In germline, CDR1 is SGHAT, CDR2 FQNNGV. This CDR3 region has 14 residues. Losses at the gene ends were 1 base for V and 5 bases for J; bases not matched to a gene: 4. The DNA for the CDR3 is TGTGCCAGCAGCTTAGTCGGGGGGGCTAACGAGCAGTACTTC. The encoded protein is CASSLVGGANEQYF.

This clone was seen once. This sequence joins TRBV25-1 and TRBJ1-2, with TRBD1 identical over 8 bases. The CDR3 totals 13 residues. J gave up 8 bases and V 6 bases, and 8 bases lay outside the gene matches. CDR1 and CDR2 (germline): MGHDK, SYGVNS. The CDR3 protein is CASSGQGTGGYTF. DNA for the CDR3: TGTGCCAGCAGCGGACAGGGTACAGGAGGCTACACCTTC.

V usage is TRBV28 and J usage is TRBJ2-7; D may correspond to TRBD1 or TRBD2 (5 bases each). The CDR3 spans 18 residues. Between the trimmed V and J ends, which lost 4 bases and 0 bases, there was a span of 22 bases. Germline lookup yields CDR1 MDHEN and CDR2 SYDVKM. Written as DNA, the CDR3 is TGTGCCAGCAGTTCCTCGGGACGCTCGGGAAAAAGCTCCTACGAGCAGTACTTC. Its translation is CASSSSGRSGKSSYEQYF.